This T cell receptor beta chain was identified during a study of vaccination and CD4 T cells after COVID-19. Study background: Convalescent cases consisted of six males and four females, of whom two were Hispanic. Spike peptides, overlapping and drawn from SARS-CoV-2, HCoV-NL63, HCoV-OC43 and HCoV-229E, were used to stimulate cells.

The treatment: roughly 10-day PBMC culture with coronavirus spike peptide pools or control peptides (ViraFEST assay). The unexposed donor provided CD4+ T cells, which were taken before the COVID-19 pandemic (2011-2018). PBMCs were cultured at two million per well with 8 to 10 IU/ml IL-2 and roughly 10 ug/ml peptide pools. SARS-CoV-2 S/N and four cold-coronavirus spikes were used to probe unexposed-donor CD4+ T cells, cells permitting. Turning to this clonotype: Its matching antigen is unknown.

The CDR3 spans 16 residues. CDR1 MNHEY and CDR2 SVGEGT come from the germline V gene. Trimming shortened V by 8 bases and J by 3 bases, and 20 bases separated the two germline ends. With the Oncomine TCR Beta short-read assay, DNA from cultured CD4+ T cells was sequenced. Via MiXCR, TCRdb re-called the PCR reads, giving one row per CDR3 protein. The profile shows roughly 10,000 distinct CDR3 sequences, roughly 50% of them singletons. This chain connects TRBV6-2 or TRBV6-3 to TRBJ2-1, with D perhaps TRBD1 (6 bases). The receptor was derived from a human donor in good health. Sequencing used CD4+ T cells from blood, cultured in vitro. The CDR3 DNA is TGTGCCAGCGCCAAAGGGACACCTGAACACTACAATGAGCAGTTCTTC. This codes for CASAKGTPEHYNEQFF.